Below are 10 T cell receptor beta chains sequenced from a single sample in a study of CD8 T cells in Susac syndrome. Reverse transcription of roughly 0.45 to 1 ug RNA was performed with random hexamers. TCRdb re-called the immunoSEQ multiplex PCR reads through MiXCR, storing one row per CDR3 protein. The table lists some 130,000 distinct CDR3 sequences, 85% to 95% of them singletons, with about 0.18% in the top ten. Sequences were obtained from CD8+ T cells from PBMCs. These receptors were obtained from a human donor with Susac syndrome.

The chain carries TRBV5-1 and TRBJ2-1, with D tentatively TRBD1 or TRBD2 (5 bases each). V lost 3 bases and J lost 8, with 15 bases in between. CDR3 length: 14 amino acids. Per germline, CDR1 SGHRS and CDR2 YFSETQ. CDR3 protein: CASSSRGIADEQFF. Here the CDR3 DNA reads TGCGCCAGCAGCTCGAGGGGTATAGCTGATGAGCAGTTCTTC.

The chain employs TRBV9 and TRBJ2-7; possibly TRBD1 or TRBD2 for D (7 bases each). The CDR3 length is 14 residues. The germline CDR1 and CDR2 sequences are SGDLS and YYNGEE. V was pared by 2 bases and J by 3 bases, with 12 bases between. This chain's CDR3 is CASSVQGGGYEQYF. The CDR3 region has the DNA TGTGCCAGCAGCGTGCAGGGGGGGGGCTACGAGCAGTACTTC. The complete variable domain, with remaining parts taken from reference TRBV9 and TRBJ2-7, reads DSGVTQTPKHLITATGQRVTLRCSPRSGDLSVYWYQQSLDQGLQFLIQYYNGEERAKGNILERFSAQQFPDLHSELNLSSLELGDSALYFCASSVQGGGYEQYFGPGTRLTVT.

This sequence joins TRBV20-1 and TRBJ1-2, with 8 bases aligning to TRBD1. V dropped 6 bases and J dropped 10; count of bases not matched to a gene: 7. Germline V gene lookup returns CDR1 DFQATT and CDR2 SNEGSKA (reference sequence). The length of the CDR3 is 11 residues. CDR3 bases: TGCAGTGCCCGACAGGGGCCAGTCTACACCTTC. Protein sequence: CSARQGPVYTF.

The V and J genes are TRBV27 and TRBJ2-3; tentatively, D is TRBD1 (6 bases). CDR1 and CDR2 from the germline V gene are MNHEY and SMNVEV (reference sequence). The CDR3 loop spans 15 amino acids. Trimming removed 8 bases from V and 4 bases from J, with 19 bases in between. The CDR3 region is CASCGNRDGPDTQYF. CDR3 DNA: TGTGCCAGCTGTGGAAACAGGGATGGGCCAGATACGCAGTATTTT.

The rearrangement links TRBV20-1 to TRBJ2-5; perhaps TRBD2 as D (6 bases). From germline, CDR1 is DFQATT and CDR2 SNEGSKA (reference sequence). The CDR3 totals 15 residues. V shed 0 bases and J shed 4 bases, with 15 bases lying between them. CDR3 residues: CSARDRAGTGETQYF. CDR3 bases: TGCAGTGCTAGAGATAGGGCCGGGACTGGAGAGACCCAGTACTTC.

This chain links TRBV27 with TRBJ2-1; D is perhaps TRBD1 (5 bases). There are 11 residues in the CDR3. Germline values: CDR1 MNHEY, CDR2 SMNVEV (reference sequence). The V end was cut by 2 bases, the J end by 14 bases, with 10 bases between. In DNA, the CDR3 is TGTGCCAGCAGTTTAGCAGGGCTCGAGTTCTTC. This codes for CASSLAGLEFF.

The chain has TRBV10-3 and TRBJ2-5; tentative D call: TRBD1 (6 bases). The CDR3 has 15 amino acids. V lost 0 bases and J 0 bases, leaving 8 bases between the germline ends. The germline CDR1 and CDR2 sequences are ENHRY and SYGVKD. The CDR3 nucleotides read TGTGCCATCAGTGAGTCGAGGACAGACCAAGAGACCCAGTACTTC. Protein: CAISESRTDQETQYF.

The chain links TRBV4-1 to TRBJ2-1, with TRBD2 matching over 12 bases. Germline CDR1 reads MGHRA; CDR2 reads YSYEKL. CDR3 length: 15 residues. With V trimmed by 1 base and J by 7 bases, 2 bases remained unmatched. The CDR3 region has the DNA TGCGCCAGCAGCCAAGGACTAGCGGGAGAAAATGAGCAGTTCTTC. This encodes CASSQGLAGENEQFF.

The V call is TRBV7-8, the J call TRBJ2-2; the D gene is possibly TRBD1 (5 bases). Trimming left V 1 base short and J 5 bases short, with 14 bases between. The V gene's germline CDR1 is SGHVS and CDR2 FQNEAQ. This CDR3 is built from 16 residues. CDR3 DNA: TGTGCCAGCAGCTTAGAGCCCCAGGGTAATACCGGGGAGCTGTTTTTT. Amino acids: CASSLEPQGNTGELFF.

The V and J genes are TRBV24-1 and TRBJ2-1; D is uncertain. The CDR3 totals 13 residues. V lost 1 base to trimming and J lost 13 bases, with 13 bases between them. Germline CDR1 KGHDR, CDR2 SFDVKD. This CDR3 reads CATSDLRLSGQFF. CDR3 nucleotides: TGTGCCACCAGTGATTTACGCCTATCGGGCCAGTTCTTC.